These 20 T cell receptor beta chains originate from one sample sequenced in a study of a mutant IDH1 vaccine in newly diagnosed glioma. Time point indicated: week 5, during vaccination. The investigators gave 300 ug of mutant IDH1 20-mer peptide in each vaccine dose, together with topical imiquimod. Antigens of these TCRs are unknown. TCRdb's table, derived via immunoSEQ multiplex PCR, lists solely in-frame clones and lacks some. The data show some 42,000 clones, with around 85% seen just once and roughly 1.8% held by the top ten. Sequenced here: PBMCs, sampled from a glioma patient whose treatment included an IDH1 peptide vaccine. The receptors here all came from a man in his forties with glioma.

This chain connects TRBV28 to TRBJ2-4; D is perhaps TRBD2 (6 bases). V dropped 6 bases and J dropped 4 bases, with 13 bases sitting between them. This CDR3 region has 14 residues. In germline, CDR1 is MDHEN, CDR2 SYDVKM. CDR3 nucleotide sequence: TGTGCCAGCAGACCCGGGGGAGGAAAAAACATTCAGTACTTC. Residues: CASRPGGGKNIQYF.

J is TRBJ1-1 and V is TRBV5-1; the match to TRBD1 covers 8 bases. This CDR3 comprises 14 residues. Per the germline V gene, CDR1 is SGHRS and CDR2 is YFSETQ. Trimming cost V 4 bases and J 4 bases; bases outside gene matches: 6. The CDR3 sequence is CASSKQGGSTEAFF. Here the CDR3 DNA reads TGCGCCAGCAGCAAACAGGGGGGGAGCACTGAAGCTTTCTTT.

The gene calls are TRBV19 and TRBJ1-5; D remains ambiguous. V was clipped by 0 bases and J by 5 bases, with 5 bases between them. Per the germline V gene, CDR1 is LNHDA and CDR2 is SQIVND (reference sequence). The CDR3 extends over 13 amino acids. DNA for the CDR3: TGTGCCAGTAGTATAGAGGTTTATCAGCCCCAGCATTTT. Residues: CASSIEVYQPQHF.

The chain carries TRBV9 and TRBJ2-5, with 8 bases lining up with TRBD2. The CDR3 contains 17 residues. The J segment lost 4 bases and the V segment lost 0 bases, leaving 11 bases of the junction unmatched. Germline CDR1 SGDLS, CDR2 YYNGEE. For the CDR3, the DNA is TGTGCCAGCAGCGTAGGGTGGGCGGGAGGAAGGGGAGAGACCCAGTACTTC. This translates into CASSVGWAGGRGETQYF.

This clone was seen a single time. The rearrangement uses TRBV28 and TRBJ1-5; 9 positions match TRBD1. V lost 6 bases and J lost 5; bases outside the gene matches: 11. From germline, CDR1 is MDHEN and CDR2 SYDVKM. This CDR3 is 16 amino acids long. The CDR3 DNA reads as TGTGCCAGCAGCCTAGGAGAACAGGGGGCATATCAGCCCCAGCATTTT. It codes for CASSLGEQGAYQPQHF.

The V call is TRBV6-5, the J call TRBJ2-6; D is unresolved. CDR1 is MNHEY and CDR2 is SVGAGI in the germline V gene. CDR3 length: 14 residues. V was trimmed by 8 bases and J by 1 base, leaving 9 bases between them. The CDR3 DNA is TGTGCCAGCGCCAGTGGGTCTGGGGCCAACGTCCTGACTTTC. Translated, it gives CASASGSGANVLTF.

This clone was observed a handful of times. This chain uses TRBV6-5 with TRBJ2-7, with 7 bases aligning to TRBD2. Germline CDR1 reads MNHEY; CDR2 reads SVGAGI. J gave up 2 bases and V 0 bases, and 1 base lay outside the gene matches. The CDR3 sequence is 14 residues long. The DNA of the CDR3 is TGTGCCAGCAGTTACTCAAGCGGGACCTACGAGCAGTACTTC. Its protein product is CASSYSSGTYEQYF.

The rearrangement joins TRBV5-1 to TRBJ2-7; 11 bases align to TRBD1. Germline trimming cut 0 bases from V and 5 bases from J; bases unmatched to any gene: 7. The CDR3 sequence is 16 residues long. Germline V lookup: CDR1 SGHRS, CDR2 YFSETQ. CDR3 sequence reads: CASSLEVGTGGDEQYF. CDR3 sequence (DNA): TGCGCCAGCAGCTTGGAAGTTGGGACAGGGGGAGACGAGCAGTACTTC.

This chain links TRBV18 with TRBJ1-4; D call uncertain. The CDR3 totals 14 residues. The germline V and J ends were trimmed by 3 bases and 6 bases, with 11 bases remaining between them. CDR1 and CDR2 from the germline V gene are KGHSH and LQKENI. The CDR3 region is CASSPRGGDEKLFF. CDR3 coding DNA: TGTGCCAGCTCACCTCGGGGAGGCGATGAAAAACTGTTTTTT.

CDR3 amino acids: CASSLAGPTGGYTF. The CDR3 DNA is TGTGCCAGCAGTTTAGCAGGACCCACCGGTGGCTACACCTTC. The V gene is TRBV28, the J gene TRBJ1-2; D not certain. From germline, CDR1 is MDHEN and CDR2 SYDVKM. The CDR3 extends over 14 amino acids. V was trimmed by 2 bases and J by 7 bases, leaving 14 bases between them.

The V call is TRBV6-1, the J call TRBJ2-5, with D perhaps matching TRBD2 (6 bases). Germline values: CDR1 MNHNS, CDR2 SASEGT. CDR3 length: 10 amino acids. Trimming took off 11 bases at V and 3 bases at J, with 7 bases between the two ends. DNA for the CDR3: TGTGCCGGGGGGAAAGAGACCCAGTACTTC. Its protein product is CAGGKETQYF.

The V call is TRBV5-4, the J call TRBJ1-2, with 7 bases aligning to TRBD1. The germline CDR1 and CDR2 sequences are SGHNT and YYREEE (reference sequence). CDR3 length: 13 amino acids. After removal of 3 bases from V and 4 bases from J, the junction contained 3 bases not matched to a gene. Here the CDR3 reads CASSSGQSYGYTF. The CDR3 nucleotides are TGTGCCAGCAGCTCGGGACAGAGCTATGGCTACACCTTC.

This sequence joins TRBV2 and TRBJ2-1; D could derive from TRBD1 or TRBD2 (5 bases each). This CDR3 region has 16 residues. The V gene lost 8 bases and the J gene lost 9 bases, with 26 bases spanning the gap. Germline V CDR1 and CDR2: SNHLY, FYNNEI. The CDR3 here is CASGAQGVVLSGEQFF. CDR3 DNA sequence: TGTGCCAGCGGGGCTCAGGGAGTGGTACTTAGTGGTGAGCAGTTCTTC.

The chain employs TRBV6-6 and TRBJ2-3; 8 positions agree with TRBD2. V lost 5 bases to trimming and J lost 3 bases; unmatched junction nucleotides: 7. In germline, CDR1 is MNHNY, CDR2 SVGAGI (reference sequence). CDR3 length: 15 residues. The CDR3 nucleotides read TGTGCCAGCAGTCCAGCGGGAGAGCGAACAGATACGCAGTATTTT. This gives the protein CASSPAGERTDTQYF.

In regard to this clone: Other DNA sequences in the same sample also yield this CDR3. The chain employs TRBV13 and TRBJ2-7, with D perhaps TRBD1 or TRBD2 (5 bases each). This CDR3 spans 13 amino acids. V lost 5 bases and J lost 2, with 10 bases in between. Per germline, CDR1 PRHDT and CDR2 FYEKMQ (reference sequence). CDR3 nucleotide sequence: TGTGCCAGCAGCCCCCCGGGACCCTACGAGCAGTACTTC. This sequence encodes CASSPPGPYEQYF.

The CDR3 DNA follows: TGTGCAAGTCGCTTAGAGTGGCCTCCGGGACAGGGGCCATCATGCAATCAGCCCCAGCATTTT. Translated, it gives CASRLEWPPGQGPSCNQPQHF. The gene calls are TRBV12-2 and TRBJ1-5; the table's D call, TRBD1, was not checked against the DNA. TRBV12-2 is designated a pseudogene. This CDR3 is built from 21 residues.

The table lists this clone with a count of one. This sequence joins TRBV7-8 and TRBJ2-4; TRBD2 aligns across 7 bases. V trimming: 2 bases; J trimming: 8 bases; junction bases outside the gene matches: 15. There are 17 residues in the CDR3. Per germline, CDR1 SGHVS and CDR2 FQNEAQ. As DNA, the CDR3 is TGTGCCAGCAGCTTATTAGCCTCTGGTGGCGGGAGTGACATTCAGTACTTC. This sequence encodes CASSLLASGGGSDIQYF. Full variable domain (rest looked up from reference TRBV7-8 and TRBJ2-4): GAGVSQSPRYKVAKRGQDVALRCDPISGHVSLFWYQQALGQGPEFLTYFQNEAQLDKSGLPSDRFFAERPEGSVSTLKIQRTQQEDSAVYLCASSLLASGGGSDIQYFGAGTRLSVL.

This clone was counted only a few times. The CDR3 DNA reads as TGTGCCAGCTCACCATTCCCGGGACAGGAAAACACTGAAGCTTTCTTT. It encodes CASSPFPGQENTEAFF. The V gene is TRBV18, the J gene TRBJ1-1, with 8 bases fitting TRBD1. V lost 2 bases and J lost 2; bases outside the gene matches: 7. In germline, CDR1 is KGHSH, CDR2 LQKENI. The length of the CDR3 is 16 residues.

V gene TRBV11-2 combines with J gene TRBJ1-1; D is ambiguous. The CDR3 is 11 residues long. Germline CDR1 reads SGHAT; CDR2 reads FQNNGV. V dropped 5 bases and J dropped 6 bases, with 7 bases sitting between them. In DNA, the CDR3 is TGTGCCAGCAGCCCCAGAGCTGAAGCTTTCTTT. Its protein product is CASSPRAEAFF.

Written as DNA, the CDR3 is TGTGCCAGCAGCTTAAAGTCCCCAGCGGGGAACCACGAGCAGTACTTC. It specifies CASSLKSPAGNHEQYF. V usage is TRBV7-9 and J usage is TRBJ2-7; TRBD2 agrees at 7 bases. Germline V gene sequence: CDR1 SEHNR, CDR2 FQNEAQ (reference sequence). The CDR3 has 16 amino acids. With V trimmed by 2 bases and J by 5 bases, 12 bases remained unmatched. Combining the CDR3 with reference TRBV7-9 and TRBJ2-7 gives the whole variable domain DTGVSQNPRHKITKRGQNVTFRCDPISEHNRLYWYRQTLGQGPEFLTYFQNEAQLEKSRLLSDRFSAERPKGSFSTLEIQRTEQGDSAMYLCASSLKSPAGNHEQYFGPGTRLTVT.